This T cell receptor (beta chain) was captured by sequencing in a study of PD-1 blockade in classical Hodgkin lymphoma (TCRdb year 2020). At the level of the whole study: Nivolumab dosing was 3 mg/kg intravenously every 2 weeks, continuing until either disease progression or unacceptable toxicity. The study used CyTOF and TCR beta sequencing to define a peripheral blood immune signature of response to PD-1 blockade in classical Hodgkin lymphoma.

General study outcomes and caveats: Baseline TCR diversity was reported to be lower in newly diagnosed patients than in healthy donors, and even lower in relapsed/refractory patients. Lower diversity was seen in patients whose nivolumab began less than 1 year after ASCT, and these patients were left out of later analyses so that immune reconstitution would not confound the results. The study covered only a single clinical trial cohort, and the causes of the repertoire differences, possibly disease activity or prior therapy, were still not defined. Trial patients with a complete response had baseline diversity similar to that of newly diagnosed patients, while partial responders and progressors had significantly lower diversity. CD4+ but not CD8+ TCR diversity rose significantly by C4D1 (p=0.0027 vs p=0.16), most apparent in complete responders (p=0.02).

In the paper's terms, the time point label means: cycle 1 day 1 (C1D1), immediately before nivolumab initiation. Every trial patient had relapsed following autologous stem cell transplantation, and prior brentuximab vedotin exposure was what differed among cohorts A, B and C. The trial cohort comprised more than 55 patients with relapsed/refractory classical Hodgkin lymphoma whose best overall responses were complete response, partial response or progressive disease. Trial patients were treated with single-agent nivolumab in the multi-cohort phase II CheckMate 205 trial. Best overall response was determined by an independent review committee according to the 2007 International Working Group response criteria. Trial PBMCs were collected just before the start of nivolumab (C1D1) and during therapy at cycle 2 day 1 and cycle 4 day 1. Peripheral blood was collected in 8 mL Vacutainer Cell Preparation Tubes, from which PBMCs were isolated by centrifugation and then cryopreserved.

Genomic DNA was extracted with the Qiagen DNeasy kit from unsorted PBMCs and from negatively selected CD4+ and CD8+ fractions. Amplification of TCR beta CDR3 regions was done by immunoSEQ multiplex PCR with primers that anneal to V and J segments. A synthetic immune receptor repertoire was used to minimize amplification bias, and remaining bias was computationally removed after sequencing. The source study handled its data this way. Repertoire diversity was quantified as the Shannon entropy index using custom Python scripts. Unsorted, CD4+ and CD8+ repertoires were analyzed separately, except in combined analyses where CD4+ and CD8+ sequences were merged in silico. A clone was considered expanded if an increase in frequency of at least 2-fold after treatment relative to C1D1 was found, and a pseudocount of 0.5 was applied to clones undetected at baseline. Clones with 0 or 1 copy at C1D1 were classified as singleton clones, and clones with 2 or more copies were classified as non-singleton clones. Clones expanded in unsorted samples were annotated as CD4+, CD8+ or unknown by matching protein sequences in sorted samples from the same patient. Wilcoxon tests on paired samples were used to test changes in diversity from C1D1 to C4D1. TCRdb's version of the immuneACCESS table is confined to in-frame rearrangements and falls short of the full clone set. An unresolved V gene accounts for under half of the shortfall where checked; the remainder is of unknown origin. The D gene and trimming were derived from the DNA, and the V and J assignments and clone size from that table. This sample has approximately 11,000 clones in its table, and approximately 84% of those were observed once. The biggest ten clones account for 30% of the sample.

Notes on this clone: The antigen it recognizes is unknown. Base qualities are not provided; no much larger clone lies one nucleotide away.

The sample in question was peripheral blood mononuclear cells (PBMCs), obtained at baseline. The source is a human donor with classical Hodgkin lymphoma.

The CDR3: CASSLLRGRGHTEAFF. The nucleotides are TGTGCCAGCAGCCTCCTGCGAGGACGTGGTCACACTGAAGCTTTCTTT. The V and J segments used are TRBV7-2 and TRBJ1-1, with the D gene uncertain. V was cut back by 5 bases and J by 3 bases, leaving a gap of 19 bases between them. The CDR3 covers 16 residues, taking in both the cysteine and the phenylalanine. Just the 48-base CDR3 DNA is kept, in frame starting at base 1. Looking up the germline V gene yields CDR1 SGHTA and CDR2 FQGNSA. The reference TRBV7-2 and TRBJ1-1 proteins fill in what lies around the CDR3, so the full variable domain reads GAGVSQSPSNKVTEKGKDVELRCDPISGHTALYWYRQSLGQGLEFLIYFQGNSAPDKSGLPSDRFSAERTGGSVSTLTIQRTQQEDSAVYLCASSLLRGRGHTEAFFGQGTRLTVV.